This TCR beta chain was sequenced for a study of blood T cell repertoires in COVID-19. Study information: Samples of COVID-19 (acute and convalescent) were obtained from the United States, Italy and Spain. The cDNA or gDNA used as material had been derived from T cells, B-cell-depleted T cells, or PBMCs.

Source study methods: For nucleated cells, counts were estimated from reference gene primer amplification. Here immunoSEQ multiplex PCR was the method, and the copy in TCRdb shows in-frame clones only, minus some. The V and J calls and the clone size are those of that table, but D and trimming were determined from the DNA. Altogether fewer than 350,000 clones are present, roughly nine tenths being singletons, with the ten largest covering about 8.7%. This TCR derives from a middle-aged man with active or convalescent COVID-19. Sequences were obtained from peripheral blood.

The CDR3 protein is CASSSDGLAGIYEQYF. The CDR3 DNA is TGTGCCAGCAGCTCGGACGGACTAGCGGGAATCTACGAGCAGTACTTC. The rearrangement uses TRBV11-3 and TRBJ2-7; 12 bases agree with TRBD2. The CDR3 has 16 residues. Germline V gene data show CDR1 as SGHNT and CDR2 as YENEEA. Trimming took 4 bases from V and 3 from J; bases not matched to a gene: 7.